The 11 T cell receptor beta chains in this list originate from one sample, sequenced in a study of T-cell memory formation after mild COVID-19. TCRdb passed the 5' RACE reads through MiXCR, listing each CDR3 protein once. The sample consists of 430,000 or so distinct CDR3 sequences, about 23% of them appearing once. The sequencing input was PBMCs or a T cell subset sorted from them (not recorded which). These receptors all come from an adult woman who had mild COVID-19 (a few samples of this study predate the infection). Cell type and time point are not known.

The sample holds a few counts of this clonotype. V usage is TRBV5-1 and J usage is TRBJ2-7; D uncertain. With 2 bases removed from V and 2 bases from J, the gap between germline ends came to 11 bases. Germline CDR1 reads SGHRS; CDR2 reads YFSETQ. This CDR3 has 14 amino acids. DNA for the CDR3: TGCGCCAGCAGCTTTTTGGCAGAGACCTACGAGCAGTACTTC. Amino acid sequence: CASSFLAETYEQYF. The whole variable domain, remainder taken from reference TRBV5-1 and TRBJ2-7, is KAGVTQTPRYLIKTRGQQVTLSCSPISGHRSVSWYQQTPGQGLQFLFEYFSETQRNKGNFPGRFSGRQFSNSRSEMNVSTLELGDSALYLCASSFLAETYEQYFGPGTRLTVT.

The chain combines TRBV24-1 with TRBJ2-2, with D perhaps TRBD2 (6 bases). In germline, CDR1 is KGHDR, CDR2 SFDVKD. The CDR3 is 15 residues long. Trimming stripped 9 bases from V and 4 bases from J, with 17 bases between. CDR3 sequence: CATYGGTGSTGELFF. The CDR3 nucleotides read TGTGCCACCTATGGGGGGACGGGGAGCACCGGGGAGCTGTTTTTT.

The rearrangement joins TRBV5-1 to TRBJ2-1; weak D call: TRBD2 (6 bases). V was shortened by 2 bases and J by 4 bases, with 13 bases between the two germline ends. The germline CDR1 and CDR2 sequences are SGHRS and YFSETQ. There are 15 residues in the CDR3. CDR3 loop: CASSFWEEIYNEQFF. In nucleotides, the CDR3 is TGCGCCAGCAGCTTTTGGGAGGAAATATACAATGAGCAGTTCTTC.

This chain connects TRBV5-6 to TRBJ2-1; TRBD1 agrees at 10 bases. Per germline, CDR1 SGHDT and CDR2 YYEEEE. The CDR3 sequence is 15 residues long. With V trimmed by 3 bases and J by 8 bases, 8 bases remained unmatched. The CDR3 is CASSSSRTGGYEQFF. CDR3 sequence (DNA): TGTGCCAGCAGCTCATCCCGGACAGGGGGGTATGAGCAGTTCTTC.

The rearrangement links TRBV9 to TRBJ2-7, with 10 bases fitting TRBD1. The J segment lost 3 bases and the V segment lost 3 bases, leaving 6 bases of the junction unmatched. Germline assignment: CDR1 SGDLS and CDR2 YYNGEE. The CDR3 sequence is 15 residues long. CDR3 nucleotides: TGTGCCAGCAGCGCGGACCGGGACAGGGGCTACGAGCAGTACTTC. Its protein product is CASSADRDRGYEQYF.

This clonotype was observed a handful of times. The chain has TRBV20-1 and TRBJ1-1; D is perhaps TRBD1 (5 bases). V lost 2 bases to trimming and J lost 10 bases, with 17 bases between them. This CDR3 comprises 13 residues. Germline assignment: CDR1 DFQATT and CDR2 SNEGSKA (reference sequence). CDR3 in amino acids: CSARKDPGPGAFF. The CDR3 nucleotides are TGCAGTGCTAGAAAGGATCCGGGACCAGGAGCTTTCTTT.

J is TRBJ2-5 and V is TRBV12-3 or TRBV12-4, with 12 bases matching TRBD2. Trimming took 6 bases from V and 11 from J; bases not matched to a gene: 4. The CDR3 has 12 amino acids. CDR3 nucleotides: TGTGCCAGCAGAACTAGCGGGGGGACACAGTACTTC. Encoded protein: CASRTSGGTQYF.

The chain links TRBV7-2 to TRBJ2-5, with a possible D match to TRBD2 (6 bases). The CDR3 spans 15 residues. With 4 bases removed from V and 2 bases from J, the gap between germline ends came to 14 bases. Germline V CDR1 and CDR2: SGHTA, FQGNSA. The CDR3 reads CASSSTQLAQETQYF. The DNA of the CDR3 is TGTGCCAGCAGCTCGACACAACTAGCACAAGAGACCCAGTACTTC.

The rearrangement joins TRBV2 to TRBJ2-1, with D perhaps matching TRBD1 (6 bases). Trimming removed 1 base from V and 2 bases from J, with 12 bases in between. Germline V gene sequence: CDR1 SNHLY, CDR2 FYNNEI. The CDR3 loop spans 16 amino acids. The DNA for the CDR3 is TGTGCCAGCAGTGAAGAGGGGGACCCGGCCTACAATGAGCAGTTCTTC. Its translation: CASSEEGDPAYNEQFF. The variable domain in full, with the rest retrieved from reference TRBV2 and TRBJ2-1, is EPEVTQTPSHQVTQMGQEVILRCVPISNHLYFYWYRQILGQKVEFLVSFYNNEISEKSEIFDDQFSVERPDGSNFTLKIRSTKLEDSAMYFCASSEEGDPAYNEQFFGPGTRLTVL.

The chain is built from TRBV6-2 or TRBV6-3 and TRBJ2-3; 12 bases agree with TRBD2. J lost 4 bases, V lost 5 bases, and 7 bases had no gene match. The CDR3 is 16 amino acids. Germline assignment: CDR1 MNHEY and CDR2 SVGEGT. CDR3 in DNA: TGTGCCAGCAGTCACCGACTAGCGGGAGTTGCAGATACGCAGTATTTT. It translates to CASSHRLAGVADTQYF.

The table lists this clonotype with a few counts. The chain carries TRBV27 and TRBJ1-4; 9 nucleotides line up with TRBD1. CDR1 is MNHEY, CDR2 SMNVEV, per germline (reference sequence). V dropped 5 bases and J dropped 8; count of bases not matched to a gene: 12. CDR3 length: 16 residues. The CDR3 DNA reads TGTGCCAGCAGTCCCAAACAGGGGGCCTTTGGGGAAAAACTGTTTTTT. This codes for CASSPKQGAFGEKLFF.